This TCR beta chain was retrieved from a study of shared clonotypes between healthy human individuals. Study at large: Used for every donor were three CD4 naive, three CD4 memory, two CD8 naive and one CD8 memory plate. Study-level findings and limits: Clonotypes which were not shared had lower generation probabilities than clonotypes that all four donors shared. Sharing across four donors was highest in naive CD4 (roughly 5%) and lowest in memory CD8 (0.4%).

Healthy HIV-negative adults with no recent acute infections or vaccinations were recruited as donors. The CDR3 length is 13 residues. Germline loops: CDR1 MDHEN, CDR2 SYDVKM. Trimming removed 10 bases from V and 2 bases from J; junction bases left unmatched: 8. This clone was detected only once. Its matching antigen is unknown. Libraries were prepared by immunoSEQ multiplex PCR; TCRdb keeps only in-frame clonotypes and omits some of them. The sample lists 1,500,000 or so clones; less than 99% were seen once. The V gene is TRBV28, the J gene TRBJ2-7; 7 bases line up with TRBD2. The sequenced sample was naive CD4+ T cells sorted from blood. Subset noted: CD45RA+ positively selected. This sequence was found in a man aged 25 to 40 in good health. The CDR3 here is CATRGAGAYEQYF. The CDR3 bases are TGTGCCACGCGCGGTGCGGGAGCCTACGAGCAGTACTTC.